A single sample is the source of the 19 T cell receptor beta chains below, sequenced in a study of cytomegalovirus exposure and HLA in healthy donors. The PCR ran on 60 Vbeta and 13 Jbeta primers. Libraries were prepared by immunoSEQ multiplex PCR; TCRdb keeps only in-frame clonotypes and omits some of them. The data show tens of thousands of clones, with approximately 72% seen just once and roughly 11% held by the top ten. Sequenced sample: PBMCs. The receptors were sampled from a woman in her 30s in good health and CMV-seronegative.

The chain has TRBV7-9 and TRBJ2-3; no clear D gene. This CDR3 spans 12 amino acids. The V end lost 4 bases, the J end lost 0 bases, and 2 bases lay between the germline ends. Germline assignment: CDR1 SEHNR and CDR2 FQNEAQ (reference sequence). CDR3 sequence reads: CASSSSTDTQYF. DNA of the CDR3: TGTGCCAGCAGCTCAAGCACAGATACGCAGTATTTT.

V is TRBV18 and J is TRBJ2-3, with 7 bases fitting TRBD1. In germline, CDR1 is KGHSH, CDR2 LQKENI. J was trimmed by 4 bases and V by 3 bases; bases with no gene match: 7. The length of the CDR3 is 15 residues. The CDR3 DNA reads TGTGCCAGCTCACCCCGACAGGGTGGTGCAGATACGCAGTATTTT. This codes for CASSPRQGGADTQYF.

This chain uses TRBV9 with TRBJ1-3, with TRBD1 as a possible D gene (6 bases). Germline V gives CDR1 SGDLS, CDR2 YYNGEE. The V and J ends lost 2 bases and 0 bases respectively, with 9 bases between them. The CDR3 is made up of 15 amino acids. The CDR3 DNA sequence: TGTGCCAGCAGCGTTTCGGACAGCTCTGGAAACACCATATATTTT. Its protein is CASSVSDSSGNTIYF.

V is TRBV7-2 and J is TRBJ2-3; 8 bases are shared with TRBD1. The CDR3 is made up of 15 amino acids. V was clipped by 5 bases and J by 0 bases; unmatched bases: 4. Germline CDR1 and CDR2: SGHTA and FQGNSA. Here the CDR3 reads CASSEQGVSTDTQYF. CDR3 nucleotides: TGTGCCAGCAGCGAACAGGGGGTTAGCACAGATACGCAGTATTTT.

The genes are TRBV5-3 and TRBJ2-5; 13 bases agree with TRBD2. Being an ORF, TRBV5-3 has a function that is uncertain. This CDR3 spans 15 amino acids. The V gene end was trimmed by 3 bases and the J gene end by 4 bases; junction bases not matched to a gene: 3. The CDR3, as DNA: TGTGCCAGAAGCTCGCGACTAGCGGGGGGAGAGACCCAGTACTTC. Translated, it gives CARSSRLAGGETQYF.

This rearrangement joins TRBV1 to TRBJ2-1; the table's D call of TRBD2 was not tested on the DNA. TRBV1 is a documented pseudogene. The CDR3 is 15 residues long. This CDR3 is CTSSPLGSSYNEQFF. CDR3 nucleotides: TGCACCAGCAGCCCGCTAGGGAGCTCCTACAATGAGCAGTTCTTC.

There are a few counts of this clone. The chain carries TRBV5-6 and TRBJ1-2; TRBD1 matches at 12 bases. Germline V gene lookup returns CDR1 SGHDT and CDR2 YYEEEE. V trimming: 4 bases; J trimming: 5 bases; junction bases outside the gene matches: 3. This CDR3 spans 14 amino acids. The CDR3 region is CASSPGQGAYGYTF. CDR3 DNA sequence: TGTGCCAGCAGCCCGGGACAGGGGGCTTATGGCTACACCTTC.

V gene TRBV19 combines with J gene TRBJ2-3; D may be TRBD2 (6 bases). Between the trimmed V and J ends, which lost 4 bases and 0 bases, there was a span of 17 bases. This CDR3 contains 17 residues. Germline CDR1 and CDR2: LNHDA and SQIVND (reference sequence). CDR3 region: CASSTFQPGLSTDTQYF. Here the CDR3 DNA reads TGTGCCAGTAGTACCTTTCAACCGGGACTGAGCACAGATACGCAGTATTTT.

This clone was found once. The CDR3 DNA reads TGTGCCAGCAGATTACGGGGGAAGAACACTGAAGCTTTCTTT. The encoded protein is CASRLRGKNTEAFF. This chain connects TRBV6-5 to TRBJ1-1; D possibly corresponds to TRBD1 (5 bases). The germline V gene has CDR1 MNHEY and CDR2 SVGAGI. V shed 6 bases and J shed 1 base, with 12 bases lying between them. This CDR3 has 14 amino acids.

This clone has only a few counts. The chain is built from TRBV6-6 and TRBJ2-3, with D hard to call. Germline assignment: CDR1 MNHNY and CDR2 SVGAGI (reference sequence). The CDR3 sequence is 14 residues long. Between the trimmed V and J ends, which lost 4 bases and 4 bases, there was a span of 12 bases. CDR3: CASSLVSRADTQYF. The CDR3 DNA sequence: TGTGCCAGCAGTTTGGTATCTAGAGCAGATACGCAGTATTTT.

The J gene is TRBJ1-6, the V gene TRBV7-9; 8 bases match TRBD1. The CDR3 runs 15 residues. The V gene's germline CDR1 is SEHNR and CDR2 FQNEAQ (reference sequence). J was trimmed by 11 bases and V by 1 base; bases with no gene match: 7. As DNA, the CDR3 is TGTGCCAGCAGCTTAGAGCGGACAGGGAGGGCACCCCTCCACTTT. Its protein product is CASSLERTGRAPLHF.

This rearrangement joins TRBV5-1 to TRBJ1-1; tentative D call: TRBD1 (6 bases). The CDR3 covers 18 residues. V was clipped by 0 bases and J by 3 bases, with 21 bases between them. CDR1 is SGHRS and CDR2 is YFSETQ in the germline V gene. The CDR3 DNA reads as TGCGCCAGCAGCTTGGGCGCCAGAATAGGGGAGGGGGACACTGAAGCTTTCTTT. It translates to CASSLGARIGEGDTEAFF. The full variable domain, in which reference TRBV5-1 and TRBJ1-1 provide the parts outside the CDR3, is KAGVTQTPRYLIKTRGQQVTLSCSPISGHRSVSWYQQTPGQGLQFLFEYFSETQRNKGNFPGRFSGRQFSNSRSEMNVSTLELGDSALYLCASSLGARIGEGDTEAFFGQGTRLTVV.

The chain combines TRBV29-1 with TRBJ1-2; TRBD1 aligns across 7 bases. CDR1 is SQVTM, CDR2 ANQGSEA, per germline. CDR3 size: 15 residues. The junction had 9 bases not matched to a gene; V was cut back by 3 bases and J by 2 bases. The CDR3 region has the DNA TGCAGCGTTGACCACTCGGACAGGTTAAACTATGGCTACACCTTC. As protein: CSVDHSDRLNYGYTF.

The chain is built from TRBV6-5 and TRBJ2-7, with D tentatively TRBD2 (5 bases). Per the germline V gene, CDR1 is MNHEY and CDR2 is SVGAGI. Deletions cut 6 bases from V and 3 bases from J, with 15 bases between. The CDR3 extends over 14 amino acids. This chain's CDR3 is CASSRGLGDYEQYF. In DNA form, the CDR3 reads TGTGCCAGCAGCCGAGGTTTGGGAGACTACGAGCAGTACTTC.

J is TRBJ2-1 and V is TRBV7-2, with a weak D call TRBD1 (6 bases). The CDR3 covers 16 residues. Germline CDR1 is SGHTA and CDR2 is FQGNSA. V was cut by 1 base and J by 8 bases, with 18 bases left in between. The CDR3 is CASSLVGTGNGHEQFF. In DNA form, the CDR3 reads TGTGCCAGCAGCTTAGTTGGAACAGGGAATGGCCATGAGCAGTTCTTC.

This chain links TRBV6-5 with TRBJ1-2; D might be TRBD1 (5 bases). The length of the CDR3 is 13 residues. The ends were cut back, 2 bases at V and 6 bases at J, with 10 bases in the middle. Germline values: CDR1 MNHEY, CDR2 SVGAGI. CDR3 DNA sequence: TGTGCCAGCAGTTACAGGGGAAAAGATGGCTACACCTTC. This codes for CASSYRGKDGYTF.

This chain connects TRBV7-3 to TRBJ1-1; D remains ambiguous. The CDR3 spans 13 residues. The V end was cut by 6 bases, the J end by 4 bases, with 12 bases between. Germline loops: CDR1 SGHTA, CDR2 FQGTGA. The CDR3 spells CASRGPYGTEAFF. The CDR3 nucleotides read TGTGCCAGCAGGGGCCCGTACGGCACTGAAGCTTTCTTT.

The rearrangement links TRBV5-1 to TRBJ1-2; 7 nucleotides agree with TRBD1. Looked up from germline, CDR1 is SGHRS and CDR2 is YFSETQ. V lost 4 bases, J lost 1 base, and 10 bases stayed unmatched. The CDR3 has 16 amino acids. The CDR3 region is CASSQEGQVYNYGYTF. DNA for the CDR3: TGCGCCAGCAGCCAGGAAGGACAGGTCTATAACTATGGCTACACCTTC.

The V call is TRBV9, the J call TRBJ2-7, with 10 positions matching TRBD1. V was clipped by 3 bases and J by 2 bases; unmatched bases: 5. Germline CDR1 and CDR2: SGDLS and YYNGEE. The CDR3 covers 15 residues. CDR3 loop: CASSASGQGTYEQYF. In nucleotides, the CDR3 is TGTGCCAGCAGCGCATCGGGACAGGGGACCTACGAGCAGTACTTC. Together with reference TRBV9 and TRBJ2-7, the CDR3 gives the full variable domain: DSGVTQTPKHLITATGQRVTLRCSPRSGDLSVYWYQQSLDQGLQFLIQYYNGEERAKGNILERFSAQQFPDLHSELNLSSLELGDSALYFCASSASGQGTYEQYFGPGTRLTVT.